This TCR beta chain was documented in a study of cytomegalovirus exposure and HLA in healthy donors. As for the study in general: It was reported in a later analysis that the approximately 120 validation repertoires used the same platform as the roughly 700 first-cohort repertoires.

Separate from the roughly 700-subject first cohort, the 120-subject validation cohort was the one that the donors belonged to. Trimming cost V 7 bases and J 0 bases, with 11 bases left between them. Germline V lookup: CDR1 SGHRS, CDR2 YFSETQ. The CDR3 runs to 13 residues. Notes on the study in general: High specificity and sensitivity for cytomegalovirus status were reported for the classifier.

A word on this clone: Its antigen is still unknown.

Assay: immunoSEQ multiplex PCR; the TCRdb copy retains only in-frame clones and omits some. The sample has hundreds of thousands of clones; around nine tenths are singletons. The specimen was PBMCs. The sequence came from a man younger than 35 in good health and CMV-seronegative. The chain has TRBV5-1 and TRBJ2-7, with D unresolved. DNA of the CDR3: TGCGCCAGCTTCAAAAATAGCTCCTACGAGCAGTACTTC. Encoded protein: CASFKNSSYEQYF. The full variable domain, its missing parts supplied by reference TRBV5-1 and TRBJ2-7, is KAGVTQTPRYLIKTRGQQVTLSCSPISGHRSVSWYQQTPGQGLQFLFEYFSETQRNKGNFPGRFSGRQFSNSRSEMNVSTLELGDSALYLCASFKNSSYEQYFGPGTRLTVT.